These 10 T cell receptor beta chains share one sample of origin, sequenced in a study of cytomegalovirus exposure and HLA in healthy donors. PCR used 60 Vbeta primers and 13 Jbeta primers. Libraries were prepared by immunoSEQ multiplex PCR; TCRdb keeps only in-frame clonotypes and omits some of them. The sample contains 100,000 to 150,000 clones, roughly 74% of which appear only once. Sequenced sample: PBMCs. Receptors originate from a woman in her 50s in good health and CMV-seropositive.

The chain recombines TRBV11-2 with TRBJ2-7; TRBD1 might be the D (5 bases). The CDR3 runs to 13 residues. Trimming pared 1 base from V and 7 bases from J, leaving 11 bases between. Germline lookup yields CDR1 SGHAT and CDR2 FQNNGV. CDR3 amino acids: CASSLVPDTEQYF. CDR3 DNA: TGTGCCAGCAGCTTAGTCCCGGACACGGAGCAGTACTTC.

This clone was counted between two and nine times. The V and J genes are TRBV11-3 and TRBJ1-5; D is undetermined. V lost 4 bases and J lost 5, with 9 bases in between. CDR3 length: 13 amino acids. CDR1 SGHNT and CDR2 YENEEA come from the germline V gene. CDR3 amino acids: CASSSGSDQPQHF. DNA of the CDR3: TGTGCCAGCAGCTCGGGTTCTGATCAGCCCCAGCATTTT. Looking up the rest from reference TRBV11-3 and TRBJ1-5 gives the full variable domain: EAGVVQSPRYKIIEKKQPVAFWCNPISGHNTLYWYLQNLGQGPELLIRYENEEAVDDSQLPKDRFSAERLKGVDSTLKIQPAELGDSAVYLCASSSGSDQPQHFGDGTRLSIL.

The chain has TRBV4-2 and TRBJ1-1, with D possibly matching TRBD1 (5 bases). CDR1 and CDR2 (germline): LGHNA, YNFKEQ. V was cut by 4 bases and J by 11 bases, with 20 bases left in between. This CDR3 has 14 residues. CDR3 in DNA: TGTGCCAGCAGCCCGTTTGGGACCGGGGGGGAGGCTTTCTTT. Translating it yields CASSPFGTGGEAFF.

The CDR3 here is CASSPLLQETQYF. CDR3 in DNA: TGTGCCAGCAGTCCCCTCCTGCAAGAGACCCAGTACTTC. V gene TRBV27 combines with J gene TRBJ2-5; D unresolved. Germline V lookup: CDR1 MNHEY, CDR2 SMNVEV (reference sequence). The CDR3 is 13 residues long. Trimming took off 5 bases at V and 2 bases at J, with 9 bases between the two ends.

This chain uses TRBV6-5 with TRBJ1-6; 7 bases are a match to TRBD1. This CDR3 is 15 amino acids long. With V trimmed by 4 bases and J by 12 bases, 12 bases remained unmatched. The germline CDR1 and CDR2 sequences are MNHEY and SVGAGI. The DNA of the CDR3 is TGTGCCAGCAGTTGGCCCGGGACAGCCCCAGGACCCCTCCACTTT. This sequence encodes CASSWPGTAPGPLHF.

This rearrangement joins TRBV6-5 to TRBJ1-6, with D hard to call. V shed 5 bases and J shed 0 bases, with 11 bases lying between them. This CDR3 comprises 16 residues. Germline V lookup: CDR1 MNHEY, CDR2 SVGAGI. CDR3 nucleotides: TGTGCCAGCAGTAACTTTACCAGCTCCTATAATTCACCCCTCCACTTT. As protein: CASSNFTSSYNSPLHF.

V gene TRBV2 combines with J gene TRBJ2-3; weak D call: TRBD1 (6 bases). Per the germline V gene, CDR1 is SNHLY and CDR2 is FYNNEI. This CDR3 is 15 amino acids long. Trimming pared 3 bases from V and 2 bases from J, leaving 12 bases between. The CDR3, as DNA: TGTGCCAGCAGTGACTCAGGGGTTCTCACAGATACGCAGTATTTT. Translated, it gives CASSDSGVLTDTQYF.

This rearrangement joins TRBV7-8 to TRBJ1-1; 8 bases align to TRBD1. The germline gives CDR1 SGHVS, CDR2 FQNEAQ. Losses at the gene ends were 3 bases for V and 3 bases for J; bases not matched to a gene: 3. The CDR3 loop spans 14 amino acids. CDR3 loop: CASSLTGDHTEAFF. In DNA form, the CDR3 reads TGTGCCAGCAGCTTGACAGGGGACCACACTGAAGCTTTCTTT.

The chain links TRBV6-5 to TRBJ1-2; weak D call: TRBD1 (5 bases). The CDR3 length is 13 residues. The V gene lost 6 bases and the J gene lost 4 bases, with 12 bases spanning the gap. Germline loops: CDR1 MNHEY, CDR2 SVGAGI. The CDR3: CASSPGGGYGYTF. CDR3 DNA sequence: TGTGCCAGCAGCCCCGGGGGTGGCTATGGCTACACCTTC.

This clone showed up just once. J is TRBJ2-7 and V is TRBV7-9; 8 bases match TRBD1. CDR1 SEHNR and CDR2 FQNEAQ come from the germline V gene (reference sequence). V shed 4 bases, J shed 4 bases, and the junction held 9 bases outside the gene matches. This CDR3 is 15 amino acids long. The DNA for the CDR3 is TGTGCCAGCAGCTCCCCCCGGGACAGGAAGTACGAGCAGTACTTC. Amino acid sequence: CASSSPRDRKYEQYF.